This TCR beta chain was captured by sequencing in a study of regulatory T cells in long-lasting Graves disease. Notes on the study in general: There were preferences for TRBV28, TRBJ1-2 and TRBJ2-5 in persistent disease.

Noted time point: persistent/refractory GD, antithyroid drugs over 5 years with positive TRAb. RNA isolated from PBMCs was used to make the TCR library. It was by American Thyroid Association guidelines that Graves' disease was diagnosed. Patients were enrolled at an endocrinology department in Xi'an, China. In this sample, this clonotype turned up a few times. What it recognizes is unknown. CDR3-region Arm-PCR and iRepertoire HTBI primers produced the TCR beta libraries. TCRdb passed the multiplex PCR reads through MiXCR, listing each CDR3 protein once. The sample holds 700,000 or so distinct CDR3 sequences, around 30% seen once. The CDR3 loop spans 15 amino acids. The V end lost 4 bases, the J end lost 6 bases, and 19 bases lay between the germline ends. Germline-derived CDR1 and CDR2 are SGHRS and YFSETQ.

This TCR was recovered from a female donor with Graves disease. The source material was peripheral blood mononuclear cells (PBMCs), sampled when the disease was refractory, from a patient treated with antithyroid drugs. The chain joins TRBV5-1 to TRBJ1-1; D call uncertain. The CDR3 region is CASSPDSPAIAEAFF. CDR3 bases: TGCGCCAGCAGCCCGGACTCCCCTGCTATCGCTGAAGCTTTCTTT.